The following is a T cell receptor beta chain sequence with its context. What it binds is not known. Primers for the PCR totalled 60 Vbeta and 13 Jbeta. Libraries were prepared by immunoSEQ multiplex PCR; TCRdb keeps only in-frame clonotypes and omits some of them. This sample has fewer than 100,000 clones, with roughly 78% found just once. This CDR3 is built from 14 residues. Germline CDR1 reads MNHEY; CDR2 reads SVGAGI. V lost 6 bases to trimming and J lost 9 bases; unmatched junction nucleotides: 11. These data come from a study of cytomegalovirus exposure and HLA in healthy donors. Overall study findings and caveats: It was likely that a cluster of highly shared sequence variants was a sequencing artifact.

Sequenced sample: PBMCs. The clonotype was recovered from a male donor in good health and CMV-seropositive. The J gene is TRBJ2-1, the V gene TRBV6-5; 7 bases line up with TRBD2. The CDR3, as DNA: TGTGCCAGCAGCCACCGGACTAGGATCGGTGAGCAGTTCTTC. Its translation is CASSHRTRIGEQFF.